Listed below are T cell receptor beta chains from one sample, sequenced in a study of shared clonotypes between healthy human individuals. Assay used: immunoSEQ multiplex PCR; TCRdb lists only in-frame clones, some missing. The repertoire holds about 710,000 clones, with about 80% as singletons. What was sequenced was memory CD4+ T cells sorted from blood. The source is a woman aged 25 to 39 in good health. Each CDR3 is given with its conserved first and last residue. D genes are given only for firm matches. Only part of the rows carry a size: once, few, many, or a class if the clone is expanded.

clone_size j_call d_call v_call cdr3_aa cdr3_nt
many TRBJ2-1 TRBD2 TRBV2 CASSHTSSGTYNEQFF TGTGCCAGCAGCCATACCTCTAGCGGAACCTACAATGAGCAGTTCTTC
- TRBJ2-2 - TRBV5-1 CASSLAGVNTGELFF TGCGCCAGCAGCTTGGCGGGAGTGAACACCGGGGAGCTGTTTTTT
- TRBJ2-7 - TRBV2 CASRGTIYEQYF TGTGCCAGCAGGGGGACAATTTACGAGCAGTACTTC
- TRBJ2-7 - TRBV11-2 CASSLARGVEQYF TGTGCCAGCAGCTTAGCTCGAGGGGTCGAGCAGTACTTC
- TRBJ2-7 TRBD1 TRBV5-1 CASRRDSLNYYEQYF TGCGCCAGCAGGAGGGACAGTTTGAATTACTACGAGCAGTACTTC
- TRBJ1-1 - TRBV29-1 CSVEESGWALNTEAFF TGCAGCGTTGAAGAGTCAGGGTGGGCCCTGAACACTGAAGCTTTCTTT
- TRBJ1-1 TRBD1 TRBV6-1 CASSGDRGWLAFF TGTGCCAGCAGTGGCGACAGGGGATGGTTAGCTTTCTTT
- TRBJ1-1 - TRBV28 CASSREGAEAFF TGTGCCAGCTCCCGAGAGGGTGCTGAAGCTTTCTTT
- TRBJ2-1 - TRBV28 CATLVEGSSYNEQFF TGTGCCACGCTCGTTGAGGGTAGCTCCTACAATGAGCAGTTCTTC
- TRBJ2-1 TRBD2 TRBV29-1 CSVAASGRSDEQFF TGCAGCGTTGCAGCTAGCGGGAGGAGCGATGAGCAGTTCTTC
- TRBJ2-2 - TRBV6-5 CASSYGSRYTGELFF TGTGCCAGCAGTTACGGTTCGAGGTACACCGGGGAGCTGTTTTTT
- TRBJ2-3 - TRBV19 CASSMVVLATDTQYF TGTGCCAGTAGTATGGTGGTACTCGCGACAGATACGCAGTATTTT
- TRBJ2-3 - TRBV27 CASSLEGVGTDTQYF TGTGCCAGCAGTTTGGAGGGGGTCGGCACAGATACGCAGTATTTT
once TRBJ1-5 TRBD1 TRBV6-5 CASSSVRGDQPQHF TGTGCCAGCAGTTCGGTCAGGGGGGATCAGCCCCAGCATTTT
- TRBJ1-5 TRBD1 TRBV4-1 CASSPILQGARANQPQHF TGCGCCAGCAGCCCCATCCTTCAGGGGGCTAGGGCTAATCAGCCCCAGCATTTT
few TRBJ2-6 - TRBV19 CASRGLSSGANVLTF TGTGCCAGTAGAGGACTGAGCTCTGGGGCCAACGTCCTGACTTTC
- TRBJ2-7 - TRBV27 CASSLKGGSSYEQYF TGTGCCAGCAGTTTAAAGGGGGGCAGCTCCTACGAGCAGTACTTC
- TRBJ2-7 - TRBV5-4 CASSEPGIGSLEQYF TGTGCCAGCAGCGAGCCCGGGATTGGGTCGCTGGAGCAGTACTTC
- TRBJ1-5 - TRBV5-1 CASRLDDFSNQPQHF TGCGCCAGCCGATTGGACGACTTTAGCAATCAGCCCCAGCATTTT
- TRBJ2-5 - TRBV30 CAWSVQSGGETQYF TGTGCCTGGAGTGTACAAAGCGGAGGGGAGACCCAGTACTTC
- TRBJ2-7 - TRBV27 CATRDSPYEQYF TGTGCCACCCGGGACTCCCCCTACGAGCAGTACTTC
- TRBJ2-2 - TRBV27 CASSLSSATHGELFF TGTGCCAGCAGTTTATCGTCGGCCACCCACGGGGAGCTGTTTTTT
- TRBJ2-1 TRBD2 TRBV19 CASKASGLQNEQFF TGTGCCAGTAAGGCTAGCGGCTTGCAGAATGAGCAGTTCTTC
- TRBJ1-3 - TRBV18 CASSSTPMSSSGNTIYF TGTGCCAGCTCATCAACCCCTATGTCAAGCTCTGGAAACACCATATATTTT
- TRBJ2-7 - TRBV5-1 CASSLAGIDYEQYF TGCGCCAGCAGCTTGGCAGGGATCGACTACGAGCAGTACTTC
- TRBJ2-3 - TRBV5-1 CASNRRVDTDTQYF TGCGCCAGCAACCGCAGGGTTGACACAGATACGCAGTATTTT
few TRBJ2-2 - TRBV19 CASKWQGGTGELFF TGTGCCTCCAAGTGGCAGGGAGGAACCGGGGAGCTGTTTTTT
- TRBJ2-1 - TRBV5-1 CASSLDGSRRLYNEQFF TGCGCCAGCAGCTTGGACGGGAGCCGGAGACTCTACAATGAGCAGTTCTTC
many TRBJ2-4 - TRBV27 CASSFQLAGDIQYF TGTGCCAGCAGTTTCCAGTTAGCAGGGGACATTCAGTACTTC
- TRBJ1-4 - TRBV7-9 CASSYTGDEKLFF TGTGCCAGCAGCTACACGGGGGATGAAAAACTGTTTTTT
- TRBJ1-1 TRBD1 TRBV7-2 CASSLVGQGGVRTEAFF TGTGCCAGCAGCTTAGTTGGACAGGGGGGTGTGAGGACTGAAGCTTTCTTT
- TRBJ2-7 - TRBV6-5 CASSSPTRTYEQYF TGTGCCAGCAGTTCTCCGACACGCACCTACGAGCAGTACTTC
- TRBJ1-4 - TRBV4-2 CASSQAGSAPRKLFF TGTGCCAGCAGCCAAGCGGGATCGGCGCCCAGAAAACTGTTTTTT
- TRBJ2-5 TRBD2 TRBV27 CASSLRGGQTQYF TGTGCCAGCAGTCTCCGGGGGGGTCAGACCCAGTACTTC
few TRBJ1-2 TRBD1 TRBV5-1 CASSYSGQATNGYTF TGCGCCAGCAGCTATTCGGGACAGGCGACTAATGGCTACACCTTC
- TRBJ2-7 - TRBV28 CASRVGKGDEQYF TGTGCCAGCAGAGTGGGGAAAGGCGACGAGCAGTACTTC
- TRBJ2-5 - TRBV11-3 CASSLVGSFGETQYF TGTGCCAGCAGCTTAGTGGGTTCATTTGGAGAGACCCAGTACTTC
- TRBJ2-5 TRBD2 TRBV5-1 CASTPGTSLETQYF TGCGCCAGCACTCCCGGGACTAGTTTGGAGACCCAGTACTTC
- TRBJ1-1 - TRBV18 CASSPVLNTEAFF TGTGCCAGCTCACCAGTCCTGAACACTGAAGCTTTCTTT
few TRBJ1-2 TRBD1 TRBV28 CASSKNPGQESYGYTF TGTGCCAGCAGCAAGAACCCGGGACAGGAAAGCTATGGCTACACCTTC
- TRBJ2-6 TRBD1 TRBV11-2 CASSLQGASANVLTF TGTGCCAGCAGCTTACAGGGGGCCTCCGCCAACGTCCTGACTTTC
- TRBJ2-4 - TRBV5-6 CASSLAKAKNIQYF TGTGCCAGCAGCTTGGCCAAAGCCAAAAACATTCAGTACTTC
- TRBJ2-7 - TRBV6-5 CASSSHQASERYEQYF TGTGCCAGCAGTTCTCATCAGGCTAGCGAGCGATACGAGCAGTACTTC